This paragraph reports one T cell receptor (beta chain). When the RNA was reverse transcribed, random hexamers were used with an input of roughly 0.5 to 1 ug. Amplification of TCR beta CDR3 spanned 54 Vbeta and 13 Jbeta via immunoSEQ multiplex PCR. TCRdb re-analysed the immunoSEQ multiplex PCR reads in MiXCR, keeping a single row per CDR3 protein. The table lists about 160,000 distinct CDR3 sequences, more than 95% of them singletons, with around 0.12% in the top ten. These data come from a study of CD8 T cells in Susac syndrome. On the study more broadly: Among the Susac syndrome patients sequenced, over 5 had active disease and under 10 were in remission. Blood was drawn from Susac syndrome patients while they were therapy-naive, on corticosteroids, or on intravenous immunoglobulin alone.

The V gene's germline CDR1 is LGHNA and CDR2 YSLEER. V was pared by 2 bases and J by 4 bases, with 2 bases of the junction left unmatched. The CDR3 is made up of 14 amino acids. High-throughput TCR beta sequencing covered peripheral CD8+ and CD4+ T cells. This TCR came from a human donor with Susac syndrome. Sequenced sample: CD4+ T cells from PBMCs. V is TRBV4-3 and J is TRBJ1-2; 9 bases are shared with TRBD1. CDR3 sequence reads: CASSQPGQGYGYTF. The CDR3 DNA reads TGCGCCAGCAGCCAACCGGGACAGGGCTATGGCTACACCTTC.